This T cell receptor beta chain was sequenced in a study of T cells in tumors after PD-1 blockade. Study at large: During anti-PD-1 treatment, some patients continued daily vismodegib 150 mg.

This clone showed up just a few times. Libraries were prepared by immunoSEQ multiplex PCR; TCRdb keeps only in-frame clonotypes and omits some of them. The table shows 45,000 to 60,000 clones, with approximately 79% occurring only once. V gave up 4 bases and J gave up 4 bases; unmatched junction bases: 8. CDR3 size: 16 residues. Germline V gene sequence: CDR1 KGHSH, CDR2 LQKENI. The source was PBMCs, collected before anti-PD-1 treatment. The sequence was collected from a human donor with basal cell carcinoma. The gene calls are TRBV18 and TRBJ2-1, with 9 positions matching TRBD2. CDR3 in amino acids: CASSRLASGVYNEQFF. Here the CDR3 DNA reads TGTGCCAGCTCACGCCTCGCTAGCGGGGTTTACAATGAGCAGTTCTTC. Looking up the rest from reference TRBV18 and TRBJ2-1 gives the full variable domain: NAGVMQNPRHLVRRRGQEARLRCSPMKGHSHVYWYRQLPEEGLKFMVYLQKENIIDESGMPKERFSAEFPKEGPSILRIQQVVRGDSAAYFCASSRLASGVYNEQFFGPGTRLTVL.